Following are 9 T cell receptor beta chains from one sample sequenced in a study of blood T cell repertoires in COVID-19. Produced via immunoSEQ multiplex PCR; TCRdb's table is partial and in-frame only. The data show roughly 280,000 clones, around 91% seen once. Specimen: PBMCs or T cells enriched from blood (not recorded which). The source of these receptors is a woman in her late teens or twenties who had recovered from COVID-19.

The V call is TRBV19, the J call TRBJ2-5, with 7 bases lining up with TRBD1. Trimming took 6 bases from V and 4 from J; bases not matched to a gene: 5. The germline V gene has CDR1 LNHDA and CDR2 SQIVND (reference sequence). The CDR3 is made up of 13 amino acids. The CDR3 loop is CASRRTGGETQYF. The CDR3 DNA sequence: TGTGCCAGTAGGCGGACAGGAGGAGAGACCCAGTACTTC.

CDR3 loop: CASSRQGVAGNTIYF. The CDR3 bases are TGTGCCAGCAGCCGACAGGGAGTGGCTGGAAACACCATATATTTT. J is TRBJ1-3 and V is TRBV7-9, with TRBD1 matching over 7 bases. CDR3 size: 15 residues. The V gene end was trimmed by 5 bases and the J gene end by 2 bases; junction bases not matched to a gene: 6. Germline lookup yields CDR1 SEHNR and CDR2 FQNEAQ (reference sequence).

The chain links TRBV7-2 to TRBJ1-6; TRBD1 matches at 7 bases. Germline CDR1 SGHTA, CDR2 FQGNSA. This CDR3 has 15 residues. The V and J ends lost 6 bases and 5 bases, in that order; junction bases with no gene match: 7. The CDR3 reads CASSYTGTDNSPLHF. CDR3 DNA: TGTGCCAGCAGTTACACCGGGACAGATAATTCACCCCTCCACTTT.

This clone occurred once. The genes are TRBV7-2 and TRBJ2-5; no reliable D call. V was shortened by 1 base and J by 5 bases, with 14 bases between the two germline ends. Germline V gene data show CDR1 as SGHTA and CDR2 as FQGNSA. The CDR3 sequence is 15 residues long. The CDR3 is CASSLGRLRTETQYF. As DNA, the CDR3 is TGTGCCAGCAGCTTAGGTAGACTCCGTACGGAGACCCAGTACTTC.

In nucleotides, the CDR3 is TGTGCCTCTCCCGGGACTAGCGGGGGGCATGGAAATGAGCAGTTCTTC. Amino acid sequence: CASPGTSGGHGNEQFF. The chain uses TRBV24-1 and TRBJ2-1; the match to TRBD2 covers 15 bases. Germline CDR1 is KGHDR and CDR2 is SFDVKD. J lost 7 bases, V lost 12 bases, and 12 bases had no gene match. The CDR3 has 16 amino acids.

V is TRBV12-3 or TRBV12-4 and J is TRBJ1-1; D ambiguous. The V end was cut by 2 bases, the J end by 11 bases, with 9 bases between. This CDR3 spans 11 amino acids. In DNA form, the CDR3 reads TGTGCCAGCAGTTTACCCGAACACGCTTTCTTT. This codes for CASSLPEHAFF.

The rearrangement links TRBV5-6 to TRBJ1-5; the match to TRBD1 covers 7 bases. CDR3 length equals 15 residues. Looked up from germline, CDR1 is SGHDT and CDR2 is YYEEEE. The V segment lost 4 bases and the J segment 7 bases; nucleotides outside the gene matches: 11. CDR3 loop: CASSKLDREGQPQHF. The CDR3 DNA sequence: TGTGCCAGCAGCAAACTCGACAGGGAAGGGCAGCCCCAGCATTTT.

This clone is a singleton in its sample. The chain combines TRBV14 with TRBJ2-1, with a possible D match to TRBD2 (7 bases). In germline, CDR1 is SGHDN, CDR2 FVKESK. The CDR3 covers 16 residues. Trimming stripped 2 bases from V and 6 bases from J, with 17 bases between. CDR3 DNA: TGTGCCAGCAGCCAACTCCGGGGGGCGGTTGCCAATGAGCAGTTCTTC. This codes for CASSQLRGAVANEQFF.

This clone came up once. The chain has TRBV28 and TRBJ1-6; weak D call: TRBD1 (5 bases). The CDR3 contains 14 residues. Germline CDR1 MDHEN, CDR2 SYDVKM. Trimming pared 11 bases from V and 0 bases from J, leaving 11 bases between. Here the CDR3 DNA reads TGTGCCGGCGACAGAAGCTCCTATAATTCACCCCTCCACTTT. Translating gives CAGDRSSYNSPLHF.